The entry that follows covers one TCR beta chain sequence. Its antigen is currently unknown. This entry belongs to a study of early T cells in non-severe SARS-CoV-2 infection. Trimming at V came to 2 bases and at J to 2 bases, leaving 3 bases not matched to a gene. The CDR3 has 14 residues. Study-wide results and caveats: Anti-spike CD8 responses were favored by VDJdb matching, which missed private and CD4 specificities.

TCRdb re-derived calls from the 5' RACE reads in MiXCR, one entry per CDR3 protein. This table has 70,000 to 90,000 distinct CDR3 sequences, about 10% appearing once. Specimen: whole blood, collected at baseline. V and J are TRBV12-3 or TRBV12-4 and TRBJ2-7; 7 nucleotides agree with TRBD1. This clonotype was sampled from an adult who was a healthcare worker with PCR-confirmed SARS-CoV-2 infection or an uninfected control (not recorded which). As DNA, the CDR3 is TGTGCCAGCAGTTTACAGGGGACAGCCTACGAGCAGTACTTC. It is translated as CASSLQGTAYEQYF.